What follows are 15 T cell receptor beta chains derived from one specimen sequenced in a study of blood T cells in healthy people across ages. Through a sample-barcoded 5' primer and a J-beta primer mix, a second PCR was run for roughly 6 to 12 cycles. TCRdb fed the 5' RACE reads into MiXCR, producing one record per CDR3 protein. The sample consists of 600,000 to 850,000 distinct CDR3 sequences, 20% to 25% of them appearing once. A further study also used this sample, focusing on T cells of mothers and their children.

Material for sequencing was blood. The receptors were gathered from a boy aged 10-17 years in good health.

V gene TRBV7-9 combines with J gene TRBJ1-3, with D uncertain. V was clipped by 5 bases and J by 2 bases, with 13 bases between them. The CDR3 loop spans 15 amino acids. Germline V gene sequence: CDR1 SEHNR, CDR2 FQNEAQ (reference sequence). The CDR3 spells CASSLLGGPGNTIYF. The CDR3 DNA reads as TGTGCCAGCAGCCTCCTGGGAGGCCCTGGAAACACCATATATTTT.

The V call is TRBV7-2, the J call TRBJ2-3; 7 bases line up with TRBD2. With 5 bases clipped from V and 14 bases from J, the junction kept 10 bases outside the gene matches. Germline values: CDR1 SGHTA, CDR2 FQGNSA. The CDR3 sequence is 12 residues long. As DNA, the CDR3 is TGTGCCAGCAGCCATAGGACTAGTTTGTTGTATTTT. Translation gives CASSHRTSLLYF.

In this sample, this clonotype turned up a few times. J is TRBJ2-7 and V is TRBV12-3 or TRBV12-4; TRBD1 matches at 7 bases. The CDR3 covers 16 residues. The J segment lost 0 bases and the V segment lost 5 bases, leaving 10 bases of the junction unmatched. CDR3 nucleotide sequence: TGTGCCAGCAGTACTATCGAACCAGGGGGCTCCTACGAGCAGTACTTC. Protein: CASSTIEPGGSYEQYF.

This clonotype was seen a few times. The V call is TRBV6-1, the J call TRBJ2-1, with D maybe TRBD2 (5 bases). V shed 6 bases and J shed 3 bases, with 12 bases lying between them. The germline V gene encodes CDR1 MNHNS and CDR2 SASEGT. The CDR3 spans 14 residues. CDR3 DNA: TGTGCCAGCAGCGCAGGTGGAGGCTACAATGAGCAGTTCTTC. Its protein is CASSAGGGYNEQFF.

The rearrangement uses TRBV5-6 and TRBJ1-1; D not resolved. V gave up 1 base and J gave up 1 base, with 8 bases separating them. This CDR3 contains 14 residues. CDR1 and CDR2 from the germline V gene are SGHDT and YYEEEE. The CDR3 here is CASSLKWENTEAFF. CDR3 in DNA: TGTGCCAGCAGCTTGAAGTGGGAGAACACTGAAGCTTTCTTT. Full variable domain (remainder filled in from reference TRBV5-6 and TRBJ1-1): DAGVTQSPTHLIKTRGQQVTLRCSPKSGHDTVSWYQQALGQGPQFIFQYYEEEERQRGNFPDRFSGHQFPNYSSELNVNALLLGDSALYLCASSLKWENTEAFFGQGTRLTVV.

The CDR3 sequence is CATSRGTGEIGYTF. CDR3 coding DNA: TGTGCCACCAGCAGGGGGACAGGGGAGATCGGCTACACCTTC. This chain connects TRBV15 to TRBJ1-2, with TRBD1 identical over 10 bases. V lost 3 bases to trimming and J lost 8 bases; unmatched junction nucleotides: 6. CDR1 LNHNV and CDR2 YYDKDF come from the germline V gene (reference sequence). The CDR3 sequence is 14 residues long.

The chain joins TRBV20-1 to TRBJ1-4; D gene ambiguous. The germline V gene has CDR1 DFQATT and CDR2 SNEGSKA (reference sequence). The CDR3 runs to 16 residues. Trimming took off 0 bases at V and 0 bases at J, with 11 bases between the two ends. The CDR3 loop reads CSARDPSVATNEKLFF. The CDR3 nucleotides are TGCAGTGCTAGAGATCCTTCGGTCGCAACTAATGAAAAACTGTTTTTT.

The genes are TRBV5-1 and TRBJ2-1, with 7 bases fitting TRBD2. The J call may be faulty, since TRBJ2-7 better matches the DNA end. Germline-derived CDR1 and CDR2 are SGHRS and YFSETQ. The CDR3 has 19 amino acids. CDR3: CASSSDKKTGTTNVHEQYF. CDR3 bases: TGCGCCAGCAGCTCGGATAAAAAAACCGGGACTACCAACGTCCACGAGCAGTACTTC.

CDR3 in DNA: TGCAGTGCCCCCAGGCAAGGGGTTGGGACTGAAGCTTTCTTT. This sequence encodes CSAPRQGVGTEAFF. This chain links TRBV20-1 with TRBJ1-1, with D tentatively TRBD1 (5 bases). The CDR3 is made up of 14 amino acids. Germline CDR1 reads DFQATT; CDR2 reads SNEGSKA (reference sequence). V lost 6 bases and J lost 5, with 19 bases in between.

Only a few counts were recorded for this clonotype. The chain combines TRBV7-3 with TRBJ2-2, with 7 bases fitting TRBD2. This CDR3 has 17 amino acids. Unmatched junction bases numbered 12, after V lost 6 bases and J lost 2 bases. CDR1 and CDR2 (germline): SGHTA, FQGTGA. This CDR3 is CASSPSLGDYNTGELFF. CDR3 nucleotide sequence: TGTGCCAGCAGTCCCAGCCTGGGGGACTACAACACCGGGGAGCTGTTTTTT.

This clonotype was seen a few times. The rearrangement links TRBV28 to TRBJ1-2, with D maybe TRBD1 (6 bases). Germline loops: CDR1 MDHEN, CDR2 SYDVKM. The CDR3 spans 11 residues. V was shortened by 10 bases and J by 3 bases, with 9 bases between the two germline ends. This CDR3 is CAIRTDYGYTF. CDR3 nucleotide sequence: TGTGCCATCAGGACAGACTATGGCTACACCTTC.

This clonotype appeared a few times. This sequence joins TRBV3-1 and TRBJ1-4; D not resolved. The CDR3 spans 18 residues. V gave up 4 bases and J gave up 0 bases, with 18 bases separating them. The germline V gene encodes CDR1 LGHDT and CDR2 YNNKEL (reference sequence). The CDR3 region has the DNA TGTGCCAGCAGCCCCTACCTGGCCGGACGGGCAACTAATGAAAAACTGTTTTTT. Protein sequence: CASSPYLAGRATNEKLFF.

The sample holds a few counts of this clonotype. The chain links TRBV29-1 to TRBJ2-1; a weak D match, TRBD2 (6 bases). The assigned J gene may be wrong: the sequence end matches TRBJ2-5 better. Germline V gene data show CDR1 as SQVTM and CDR2 as ANQGSEA. The CDR3 is made up of 14 amino acids. CDR3 in amino acids: CSVEDFGGGETQYF. The CDR3 DNA reads as TGCAGCGTTGAAGATTTCGGGGGAGGAGAGACCCAGTACTTC.

V is TRBV25-1 and J is TRBJ2-7; TRBD1 matches 9 bases. Unmatched junction bases numbered 11, after V lost 4 bases and J lost 7 bases. This CDR3 region has 15 residues. CDR1 MGHDK and CDR2 SYGVNS come from the germline V gene. The CDR3 is CASSAGTGRVGEQYF. The CDR3 DNA is TGTGCCAGCAGTGCTGGGACAGGGAGGGTGGGGGAGCAGTACTTC.

The chain carries TRBV29-1 and TRBJ1-1, with 9 bases that match TRBD1. After removal of 7 bases from V and 6 bases from J, the junction contained 9 bases not matched to a gene. The CDR3 loop spans 13 amino acids. The germline V gene encodes CDR1 SQVTM and CDR2 ANQGSEA. The CDR3 reads CSAAGTGIAEAFF. The CDR3 DNA follows: TGCAGCGCCGCCGGGACAGGGATCGCTGAAGCTTTCTTT.